A selection of T cell receptor beta chains follows, all from one sample in a study of cytomegalovirus exposure and HLA in healthy donors. The table came from immunoSEQ multiplex PCR; TCRdb's copy has only in-frame clones and leaves some out. This sample carries roughly 180,000 clones, 82% of them seen once, and the ten largest clones take more than 1.5%. Sequencing was done on a sample of PBMCs. The receptor source for this set is a man aged 35-49 years in good health and CMV-seronegative. Both conserved end residues are part of each CDR3. D genes are given only for firm matches. Expanded clones are given a class, and other clones once, few, many or no size at all.

TRBJ1-1 - 15 TRBV18 - CASSPRREAGTEAFF TGTGCCAGCTCACCAAGAAGGGAGGCGGGGACTGAAGCTTTCTTT
TRBJ2-2 - 16 TRBV30 TRBD1 CAWTLPGQGLFGELFF TGTGCCTGGACCCTCCCGGGACAGGGTCTCTTTGGGGAGCTGTTTTTT
TRBJ2-1 - 16 TRBV28 - CASSLYGVGTYNEQFF TGTGCCAGCAGTTTATACGGGGTTGGGACCTACAATGAGCAGTTCTTC
TRBJ2-3 - 15 TRBV6-6 TRBD2 CASRGTSGYTDTQYF TGTGCCAGCAGGGGGACTAGCGGATACACAGATACGCAGTATTTT
TRBJ1-2 - 14 TRBV7-2 - CASSLAAGNYGYTF TGTGCCAGCAGCTTAGCGGCGGGGAACTATGGCTACACCTTC
TRBJ2-1 - 17 TRBV18 TRBD2 CASSPPGTSGSYNEQFF TGTGCCAGCTCACCTCCCGGGACTAGCGGCTCCTACAATGAGCAGTTCTTC
TRBJ2-2 once 14 TRBV4-3 - CASRQGRVTGELFF TGCGCCAGCAGACAGGGCAGAGTGACCGGGGAGCTGTTTTTT
TRBJ1-3 - 16 TRBV4-3 TRBD1 CASSQREGAPGNTIYF TGCGCCAGCAGCCAACGGGAGGGGGCGCCCGGAAACACCATATATTTT
TRBJ1-2 - 15 TRBV6-5 - CASSPREGRGPGYTF TGTGCCAGCAGTCCCCGGGAGGGGCGCGGGCCGGGCTACACCTTC
TRBJ2-7 - 14 TRBV18 TRBD1 CASSPGTGADEQYF TGTGCCAGCTCACCCGGGACAGGGGCGGACGAGCAGTACTTC
TRBJ1-3 - 16 TRBV5-8 TRBD1 CASSPGQGLSGNTIYF TGTGCCAGCAGCCCGGGACAGGGCCTCTCTGGAAACACCATATATTTT
TRBJ1-5 - 13 TRBV30 TRBD1 CAWSVQGSQPQHF TGTGCCTGGAGTGTACAGGGGTCCCAGCCCCAGCATTTT
TRBJ2-3 - 14 TRBV7-2 - CASSIDIISDTQYF TGTGCCAGCAGCATAGACATCATCTCAGATACGCAGTATTTT
TRBJ1-1 - 16 TRBV6-5 - CASSYSASGARTEAFF TGTGCCAGCAGTTACTCGGCTAGTGGGGCGAGAACTGAAGCTTTCTTT
TRBJ2-3 few 20 TRBV4-1 TRBD2 CASSQSRLAGYPLSTDTQYF TGCGCCAGCAGCCAATCGCGACTAGCGGGGTACCCACTCAGCACAGATACGCAGTATTTT
TRBJ1-5 - 13 TRBV18 - CASSQGQNQPQHF TGTGCCAGCTCCCAAGGACAGAATCAGCCCCAGCATTTT
TRBJ2-1 - 22 TRBV10-3 - CAISESGDRDIQAGGNYNEQFF TGTGCCATCAGTGAGAGTGGGGACAGGGATATTCAAGCGGGGGGAAACTACAATGAGCAGTTCTTC
TRBJ1-6 - 14 TRBV28 TRBD1 CASSLWTGDSPLHF TGTGCCAGCAGTTTATGGACAGGGGATTCACCCCTCCACTTT
TRBJ1-2 - 13 TRBV29-1 - CSVEDRTLYGYTF TGCAGCGTTGAAGATCGGACACTTTATGGCTACACCTTC
TRBJ1-2 - 15 TRBV6-5 - CASSSWTSNNYGYTF TGTGCCAGCAGTTCTTGGACAAGTAATAACTATGGCTACACCTTC
TRBJ1-1 - 14 TRBV7-2 - CASSLQQQNTEAFF TGTGCCAGCAGCTTACAACAGCAGAACACTGAAGCTTTCTTT
TRBJ2-3 - 18 TRBV29-1 TRBD2 CSATHRTSGRVGTDTQYF TGCAGCGCAACCCATCGGACTAGCGGGAGGGTTGGGACAGATACGCAGTATTTT
TRBJ2-3 - 13 TRBV30 - CAWTLNRGDTQYF TGTGCCTGGACGCTAAACCGAGGGGATACGCAGTATTTT
TRBJ1-2 - 16 TRBV5-1 TRBD1 CASRPAGTGGDYGYTF TGCGCCAGCAGACCTGCCGGGACAGGGGGGGACTATGGCTACACCTTC
TRBJ2-7 - 15 TRBV7-9 TRBD1 CASSVLRDRAYEQYF TGTGCCAGCAGCGTACTCCGGGACAGAGCCTACGAGCAGTACTTC
TRBJ1-2 - 16 TRBV4-3 - CASSQALGGAGWGYTF TGCGCCAGCAGCCAGGCTCTTGGAGGGGCAGGGTGGGGCTACACCTTC
TRBJ1-1 - 13 TRBV30 TRBD1 CAWSNNRGTEAFF TGTGCCTGGAGTAATAACAGGGGCACTGAAGCTTTCTTT
TRBJ1-2 - 15 TRBV2 - CASGPGLRGGTGYTF TGTGCCAGCGGGCCCGGCCTGCGGGGGGGTACCGGCTACACCTTC
TRBJ2-7 once 15 TRBV5-5 TRBD1 CASSLAGTGTYEQYF TGTGCCAGCAGCTTAGCCGGGACAGGGACTTACGAGCAGTACTTC
TRBJ2-3 - 20 TRBV4-1 TRBD2 CASSQGRGGASGRKLDTQYF TGCGCCAGCAGCCAAGGTCGGGGGGGGGCTAGCGGGAGGAAATTAGATACGCAGTATTTT
TRBJ1-1 - 13 TRBV7-9 - CASSLVGNTEAFF TGTGCCAGCAGCTTAGTCGGGAACACTGAAGCTTTCTTT
TRBJ1-1 once 18 TRBV19 TRBD1 CASTHSDRAGPMNTEAFF TGTGCCAGTACCCACTCGGACAGGGCAGGCCCTATGAACACTGAAGCTTTCTTT
TRBJ1-6 once 19 TRBV4-1 TRBD1 CASSQDLMDRRSYNSPLHF TGCGCCAGCAGCCAAGATCTTATGGACAGGCGCTCCTATAATTCACCCCTCCACTTT
TRBJ2-1 - 16 TRBV19 TRBD1 CASRIGRQGAPNEQFF TGTGCCAGCCGAATCGGGCGGCAGGGGGCCCCCAATGAGCAGTTCTTC
TRBJ2-7 - 15 TRBV4-3 - CASSQDRQAYYEQYF TGCGCCAGCAGCCAAGATAGACAGGCCTACTACGAGCAGTACTTC
TRBJ2-1 - 17 TRBV11-3 TRBD2 CASSLDIAGGPQNEQFF TGTGCCAGCAGCTTAGACATAGCGGGGGGGCCTCAAAATGAGCAGTTCTTC
TRBJ1-1 - 15 TRBV6-5 TRBD1 CASKKSTGLGTEAFF TGTGCCAGCAAGAAGTCGACAGGGTTGGGCACTGAAGCTTTCTTT
TRBJ2-3 - 18 TRBV7-6 TRBD2 CASSLGGLAGGPKDTQYF TGTGCCAGCAGCTTAGGCGGACTAGCGGGGGGGCCTAAAGATACGCAGTATTTT
TRBJ1-1 - 15 TRBV6-5 TRBD1 CASSSHRGWKTEAFF TGTGCCAGCAGTTCCCACAGGGGGTGGAAGACTGAAGCTTTCTTT
TRBJ2-5 - 15 TRBV5-1 - CASSLEGFARETQYF TGCGCCAGCAGCTTGGAGGGGTTTGCAAGGGAGACCCAGTACTTC
TRBJ2-7 - 13 TRBV11-3 - CASSLEQTSEQYF TGTGCCAGCAGCTTGGAGCAAACTAGCGAGCAGTACTTC
TRBJ1-1 - 15 TRBV7-3 TRBD1 CASSLTGTGGTEAFF TGTGCCAGCAGCTTAACTGGAACAGGGGGCACTGAAGCTTTCTTT
TRBJ2-5 - 15 TRBV4-1 TRBD1 CASSPRDRGGTTQYF TGCGCCAGCAGCCCCCGGGACAGGGGAGGTACGACCCAGTACTTC
TRBJ2-7 - 16 TRBV11-3 TRBD1 CASSLGGTGGLEEQYF TGTGCCAGCAGCTTAGGCGGGACAGGGGGCTTAGAAGAGCAGTACTTC
TRBJ2-1 - 17 TRBV4-1 TRBD2 CASSQDLGVAGEAEQFF TGCGCCAGCAGCCAAGATTTAGGGGTAGCGGGGGAGGCTGAGCAGTTCTTC
TRBJ1-3 - 13 TRBV28 - CASRLTAGNTIYF TGTGCCAGCAGACTGACAGCAGGAAACACCATATATTTT
TRBJ1-2 - 11 TRBV2 - CASSDPGGYTF TGTGCCAGCAGTGACCCAGGGGGCTACACCTTC
TRBJ2-7 - 17 TRBV7-2 TRBD2 CASSIYLPSGGGYEQYF TGTGCCAGCAGCATCTACCTCCCTAGCGGGGGGGGCTACGAGCAGTACTTC
TRBJ2-1 few 15 TRBV7-2 TRBD2 CASRLAGTKVDEQFF TGTGCCAGCAGACTAGCGGGGACCAAGGTGGATGAGCAGTTCTTC
TRBJ2-3 - 10 TRBV20-1 - CSASHDTQYF TGCAGTGCTTCCCATGATACGCAGTATTTT
TRBJ2-7 - 14 TRBV4-3 TRBD1 CASSRTGGRDEQYF TGCGCCAGCAGCCGAACAGGGGGTCGGGACGAGCAGTACTTC
TRBJ1-5 - 15 TRBV19 - CASLPKTSGNQPQHF TGTGCCAGTCTTCCCAAAACATCAGGGAATCAGCCCCAGCATTTT
TRBJ1-4 - 15 TRBV18 TRBD1 CASSALQGDNEKLFF TGTGCCAGCTCAGCGCTCCAGGGGGATAATGAAAAACTGTTTTTT
TRBJ1-4 - 16 TRBV18 - CASSPFDGQTNEKLFF TGTGCCAGCTCACCATTCGATGGGCAGACTAATGAAAAACTGTTTTTT
TRBJ2-3 - 15 TRBV7-9 TRBD2 CASSFTSGLTDTQYF TGTGCCAGCAGCTTTACTAGCGGCCTCACAGATACGCAGTATTTT